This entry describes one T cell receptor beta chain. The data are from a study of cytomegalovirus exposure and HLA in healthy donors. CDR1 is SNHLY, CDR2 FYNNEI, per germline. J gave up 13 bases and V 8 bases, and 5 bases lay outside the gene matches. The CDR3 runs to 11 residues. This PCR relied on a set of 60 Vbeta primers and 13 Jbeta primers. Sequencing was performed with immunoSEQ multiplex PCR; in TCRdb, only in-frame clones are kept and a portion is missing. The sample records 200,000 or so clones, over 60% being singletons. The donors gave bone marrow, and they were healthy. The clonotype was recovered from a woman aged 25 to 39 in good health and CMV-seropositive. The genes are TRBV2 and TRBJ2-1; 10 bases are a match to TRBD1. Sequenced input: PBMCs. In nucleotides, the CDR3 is TGTGCCAGCTCCGACAGGGGGCGACAGTTCTTC. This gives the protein CASSDRGRQFF.